This passage covers 3 T cell receptor beta chains from one sample sequenced in a study of blood T cells in healthy people across ages. It was with a sample-barcoded 5' primer and a J-beta primer mix that a second PCR of roughly 7 to 12 cycles was run. TCRdb ran MiXCR on the 5' RACE reads and lists one entry per CDR3 protein. In the table there are 800,000 to 900,000 distinct CDR3 sequences, 62% of which are singletons. Input material: blood. These receptors all stem from a man aged 25-45 years in good health.

This chain connects TRBV25-1 to TRBJ2-7, with 9 bases matching TRBD2. V lost 5 bases to trimming and J lost 2 bases; unmatched junction nucleotides: 10. Germline CDR1 reads MGHDK; CDR2 reads SYGVNS. The CDR3 length is 16 residues. CDR3 nucleotide sequence: TGTGCCAGCAGTCTCCAGGTTAGCGGGGGAACCTACGAGCAGTACTTC. It specifies CASSLQVSGGTYEQYF.

The chain uses TRBV5-1 and TRBJ2-5; D is uncertain. The end of the DNA aligns better with TRBJ2-7, so the J call may be wrong. Looked up from germline, CDR1 is SGHRS and CDR2 is YFSETQ. The CDR3 length is 14 residues. The CDR3 sequence: CASSLGSGNHEQYF. The CDR3 region has the DNA TGCGCCAGCAGCTTGGGATCTGGGAACCACGAGCAGTACTTC.

The gene calls are TRBV30 and TRBJ2-1; unclear D gene. The germline V gene encodes CDR1 GTSNPN and CDR2 SVGIG (reference sequence). The CDR3 sequence is 10 residues long. V gave up 5 bases and J gave up 15 bases, with 14 bases separating them. CDR3 in amino acids: CAWGDLYPFF. The CDR3 bases are TGTGCCTGGGGAGACTTGTATCCGTTCTTC.